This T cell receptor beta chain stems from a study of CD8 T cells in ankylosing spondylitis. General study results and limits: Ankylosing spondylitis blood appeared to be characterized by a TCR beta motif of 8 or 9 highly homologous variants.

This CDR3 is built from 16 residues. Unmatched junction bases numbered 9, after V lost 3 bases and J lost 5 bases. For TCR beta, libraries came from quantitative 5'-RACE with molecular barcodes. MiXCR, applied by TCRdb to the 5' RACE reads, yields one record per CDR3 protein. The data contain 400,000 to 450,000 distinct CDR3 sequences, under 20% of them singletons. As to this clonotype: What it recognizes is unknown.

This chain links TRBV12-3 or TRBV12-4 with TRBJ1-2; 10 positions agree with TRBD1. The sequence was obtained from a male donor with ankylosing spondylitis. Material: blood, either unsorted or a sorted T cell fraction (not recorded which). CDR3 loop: CASSLDRGRALYGYTF. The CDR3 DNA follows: TGTGCCAGCAGTTTGGACAGGGGGAGGGCCCTATATGGCTACACCTTC.